This T cell receptor beta chain was recorded in a study of long-term antiretroviral therapy in people with HIV. Study context: The earliest specimens came about a decade ahead of the 2015 immediate-ART recommendation. Findings and limits, study-wide: Control repertoires displayed wider CDR3 length ranges than the HIV repertoires. Despite increasing after ART, diversity remained lower than that of transplant donor controls.

At minimum, one pre-ART and two post-ART PBMC samples were obtained from each donor. Researchers report immunoSEQ v3.0 was run at survey level. Only in-frame clones appear in the TCRdb table, and some are missing; sequencing was by immunoSEQ multiplex PCR. The sample has around 21,000 clones; 70% to 90% are singletons. Comments on this clone: Its antigen is still unknown.

The junction had 9 bases not matched to a gene; V was cut back by 5 bases and J by 3 bases. The length of the CDR3 is 16 residues. CDR1 is MDHEN, CDR2 SYDVKM, per germline. The sample here was unsorted PBMCs, taken 2.3 years after starting antiretroviral therapy. The TCR comes from a man aged 55-75 years with HIV. V gene TRBV28 combines with J gene TRBJ2-7; 11 nucleotides line up with TRBD2. CDR3 loop: CASSTSSGGILYEQYF. In DNA form, the CDR3 reads TGTGCCAGCAGTACCTCTAGCGGGGGGATTCTCTACGAGCAGTACTTC.